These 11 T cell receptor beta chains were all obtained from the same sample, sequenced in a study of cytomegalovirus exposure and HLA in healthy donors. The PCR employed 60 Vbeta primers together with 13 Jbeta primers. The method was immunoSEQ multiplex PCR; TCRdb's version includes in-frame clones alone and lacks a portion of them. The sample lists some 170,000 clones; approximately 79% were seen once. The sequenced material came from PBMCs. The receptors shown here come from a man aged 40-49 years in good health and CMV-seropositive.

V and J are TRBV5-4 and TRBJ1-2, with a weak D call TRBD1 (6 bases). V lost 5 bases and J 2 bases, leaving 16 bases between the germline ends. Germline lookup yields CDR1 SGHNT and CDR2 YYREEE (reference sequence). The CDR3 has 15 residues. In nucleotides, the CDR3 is TGTGCCAGCAGAATGGGAACAGGGTCAAACTATGGCTACACCTTC. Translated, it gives CASRMGTGSNYGYTF.

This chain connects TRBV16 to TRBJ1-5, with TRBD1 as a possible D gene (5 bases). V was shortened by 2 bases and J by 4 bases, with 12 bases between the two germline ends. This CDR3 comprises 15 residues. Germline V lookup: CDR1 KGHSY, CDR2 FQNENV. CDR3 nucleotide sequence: TGTGCCAGCAGCCAACCCATGGGGGGTAATCAGCCCCAGCATTTT. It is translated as CASSQPMGGNQPQHF.

The CDR3 coding sequence is TGCGCCAGCACACCCACAACGGGGGTCTACGAGCAGTACTTC. This sequence encodes CASTPTTGVYEQYF. The chain has TRBV4-1 and TRBJ2-7, with D perhaps matching TRBD2 (6 bases). The CDR3 loop spans 14 amino acids. The germline V gene has CDR1 MGHRA and CDR2 YSYEKL. The V gene lost 7 bases and the J gene lost 3 bases, with 16 bases spanning the gap.

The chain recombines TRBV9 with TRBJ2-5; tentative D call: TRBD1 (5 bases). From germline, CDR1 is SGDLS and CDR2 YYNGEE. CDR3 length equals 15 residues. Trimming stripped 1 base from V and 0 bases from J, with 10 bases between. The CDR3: CASSVSQGYQETQYF. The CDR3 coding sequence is TGTGCCAGCAGCGTATCCCAGGGATACCAAGAGACCCAGTACTTC.

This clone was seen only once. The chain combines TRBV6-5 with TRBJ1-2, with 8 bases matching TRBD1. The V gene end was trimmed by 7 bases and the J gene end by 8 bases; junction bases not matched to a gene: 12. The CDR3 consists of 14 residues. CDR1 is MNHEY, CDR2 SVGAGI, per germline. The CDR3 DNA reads TGTGCCAGCAAAATCGGACAGGGCGCGGGCGGCTACACCTTC. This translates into CASKIGQGAGGYTF.

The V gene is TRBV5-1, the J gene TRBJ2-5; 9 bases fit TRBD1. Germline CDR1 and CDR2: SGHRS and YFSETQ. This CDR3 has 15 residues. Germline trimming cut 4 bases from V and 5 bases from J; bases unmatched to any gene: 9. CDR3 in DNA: TGCGCCAGCAGCCACGGGACAGGGCCGGGTGAGACCCAGTACTTC. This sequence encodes CASSHGTGPGETQYF.

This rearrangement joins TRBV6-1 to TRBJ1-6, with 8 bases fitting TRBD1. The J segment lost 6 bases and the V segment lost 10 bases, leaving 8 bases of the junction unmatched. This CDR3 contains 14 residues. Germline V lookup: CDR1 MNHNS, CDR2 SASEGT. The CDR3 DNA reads TGTGCCACCGGAGGACAGGGTCGTAATTCACCCCTCCACTTT. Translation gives CATGGQGRNSPLHF.

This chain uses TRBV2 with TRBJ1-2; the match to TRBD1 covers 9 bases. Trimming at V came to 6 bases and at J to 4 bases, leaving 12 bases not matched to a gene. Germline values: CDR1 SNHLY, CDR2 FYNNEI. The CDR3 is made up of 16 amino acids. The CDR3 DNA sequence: TGTGCCAGCAGATTCAATGGACAGGGGATAAGCTATGGCTACACCTTC. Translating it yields CASRFNGQGISYGYTF.

For the CDR3, the DNA is TGTGCCAGCAGCCCCCCCCGGGCTAGCGGGAGGCACGGGGAGCTGTTTTTT. Translated: CASSPPRASGRHGELFF. The chain has TRBV7-9 and TRBJ2-2; 11 bases agree with TRBD2. Germline V CDR1 and CDR2: SEHNR, FQNEAQ (reference sequence). The CDR3 covers 17 residues. Unmatched junction bases numbered 12, after V lost 5 bases and J lost 7 bases. Using reference TRBV7-9 and TRBJ2-2 for the parts outside the CDR3, the full variable domain is DTGVSQNPRHKITKRGQNVTFRCDPISEHNRLYWYRQTLGQGPEFLTYFQNEAQLEKSRLLSDRFSAERPKGSFSTLEIQRTEQGDSAMYLCASSPPRASGRHGELFFGEGSRLTVL.

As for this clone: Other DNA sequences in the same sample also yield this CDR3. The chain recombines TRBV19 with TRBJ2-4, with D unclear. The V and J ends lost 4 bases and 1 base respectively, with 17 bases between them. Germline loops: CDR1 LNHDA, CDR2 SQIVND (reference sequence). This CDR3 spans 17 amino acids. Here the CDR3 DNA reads TGTGCCAGTAGTACCCACAGTTACTCACTGGCCAAAAACATTCAGTACTTC. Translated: CASSTHSYSLAKNIQYF.

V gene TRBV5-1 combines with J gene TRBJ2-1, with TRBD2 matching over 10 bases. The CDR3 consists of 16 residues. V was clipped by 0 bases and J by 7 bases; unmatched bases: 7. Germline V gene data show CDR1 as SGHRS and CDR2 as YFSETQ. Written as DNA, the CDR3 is TGCGCCAGCAGCTTGGCCAGCGGGAGGGATCTGAATGAGCAGTTCTTC. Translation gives CASSLASGRDLNEQFF.